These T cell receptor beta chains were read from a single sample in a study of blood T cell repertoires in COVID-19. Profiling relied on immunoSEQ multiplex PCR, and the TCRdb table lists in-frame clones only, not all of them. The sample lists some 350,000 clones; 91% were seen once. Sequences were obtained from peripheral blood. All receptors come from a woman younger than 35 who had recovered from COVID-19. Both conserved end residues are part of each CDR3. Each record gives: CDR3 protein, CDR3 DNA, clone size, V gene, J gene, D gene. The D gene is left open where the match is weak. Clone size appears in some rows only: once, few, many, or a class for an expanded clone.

CASLPGQLDTGELFF	TGTGCCAGCCTTCCTGGACAGCTAGACACCGGGGAGCTGTTTTTT	.	TRBV2	TRBJ2-2	.
CASSRHTVNEQFF	TGCGCCAGCAGCAGGCACACAGTCAATGAGCAGTTCTTC	once	TRBV5-1	TRBJ2-1	.
CASSQGLADTQYF	TGTGCCAGCAGCCAGGGTCTAGCGGATACGCAGTATTTT	.	TRBV3-1/TRBV3-2	TRBJ2-3	.
CASSPHSGEAFF	TGTGCCAGCAGCCCCCATTCAGGGGAAGCTTTCTTT	.	TRBV12-3/TRBV12-4	TRBJ1-1	.
CASSQGALVRSSGWTDTQYF	TGCGCCAGCAGCCAAGGGGCTTTAGTTAGGTCTAGCGGTTGGACAGATACGCAGTATTTT	.	TRBV4-3	TRBJ2-3	TRBD2
CASSLSQGVVEAFF	TGTGCCAGCAGCTTATCCCAGGGGGTGGTTGAAGCTTTCTTT	.	TRBV7-9	TRBJ1-1	TRBD1
CASSETGLLDNEQFF	TGTGCCAGCAGTGAGACGGGACTCCTCGACAATGAGCAGTTCTTC	once	TRBV25-1	TRBJ2-1	.
CASSQATGGLIDEQFF	TGTGCCAGCAGCCAAGCGACAGGGGGACTTATCGATGAGCAGTTCTTC	.	TRBV14	TRBJ2-1	TRBD1
CASSQDPGLNTIYF	TGTGCCAGCAGCCAAGATCCAGGGTTAAACACCATATATTTT	.	TRBV3-1/TRBV3-2	TRBJ1-3	.
CAWSARPAPRRLSYTF	TGTGCCTGGAGTGCCAGGCCCGCGCCACGGCGTCTATCCTACACCTTC	.	TRBV30	TRBJ1-2	.
CASSLIIGGTDTQYF	TGTGCCAGCAGCTTAATAATAGGAGGCACAGATACGCAGTATTTT	.	TRBV7-9	TRBJ2-3	.
CASSPRTSGGNEQFF	TGTGCCAGCAGCCCCCGGACTAGCGGGGGAAATGAGCAGTTCTTC	.	TRBV11-3	TRBJ2-1	TRBD2
CASGLAQGAGNIQYF	TGTGCTAGTGGTTTGGCACAGGGGGCGGGAAACATTCAGTACTTC	.	TRBV12-5	TRBJ2-4	TRBD1
CASSHRTSGDTQYF	TGTGCCAGCAGCCACAGGACTAGCGGAGATACGCAGTATTTT	.	TRBV3-1/TRBV3-2	TRBJ2-3	TRBD2
CASGLTDRELYNEQFF	TGTGCTAGTGGACTTACCGACAGGGAACTGTACAATGAGCAGTTCTTC	.	TRBV12-5	TRBJ2-1	TRBD1
CASSVTNYGYTF	TGTGCCAGCAGTGTCACTAACTATGGCTACACCTTC	.	TRBV3-1/TRBV3-2	TRBJ1-2	.
CATSDLRSGGLQFF	TGTGCCACCAGTGATTTGCGATCAGGGGGCCTTCAGTTCTTC	.	TRBV24-1	TRBJ2-1	TRBD1
CASSSYGTSGSFADTQYF	TGTGCCAGCAGCTCATACGGGACTAGCGGGAGTTTCGCAGATACGCAGTATTTT	.	TRBV13	TRBJ2-3	TRBD2
CASSPRFARGWTSWDNEQFF	TGTGCCAGCTCACCACGGTTTGCGCGCGGGTGGACTAGTTGGGACAATGAGCAGTTCTTC	.	TRBV18	TRBJ2-1	TRBD2
CASSVAGTAKETQYF	TGTGCCAGCAGCGTAGCGGGGACAGCTAAAGAGACCCAGTACTTC	.	TRBV9	TRBJ2-5	TRBD1
CASRGPAGGASTELFF	TGCGCCAGCAGAGGGCCAGCGGGAGGCGCCAGTACTGAGCTGTTTTTT	.	TRBV5-1	TRBJ2-2	TRBD2
CATRGGAGNTEAFF	TGTGCCACCAGAGGGGGCGCGGGGAACACTGAAGCTTTCTTT	.	TRBV24-1	TRBJ1-1	TRBD1
CASTRGQGVNEKLFF	TGCGCCAGCACCCGAGGACAGGGTGTTAATGAAAAACTGTTTTTT	.	TRBV4-1	TRBJ1-4	TRBD1